A selection of T cell receptor beta chains follows, all from one sample in a study of blood T cell repertoires in COVID-19. The method was immunoSEQ multiplex PCR; TCRdb's version includes in-frame clones alone and lacks a portion of them. The repertoire has around 99,000 clones, around 90% of them found once; the top ten carry 4.9%. The sample consisted of peripheral blood. These receptors were collected from a man aged 40-55 years with active or convalescent COVID-19. The CDR3 runs from the conserved cysteine through the conserved F or W. The order of the fields is CDR3 protein, clone size, J gene, V gene. A row's size may be missing; if present it is once, few, many or a size class.

CDR3aa: CASSQGGCGSLNEQFF; abundance: NA; j_gene: TRBJ2-1; v_gene: TRBV23-1
CDR3aa: CASSPVEWVRNIVNEQFF; abundance: NA; j_gene: TRBJ2-1; v_gene: TRBV19
CDR3aa: CASSSRAGRDTGELFF; abundance: NA; j_gene: TRBJ2-2; v_gene: TRBV23-1
CDR3aa: CASSFMGLAGNEQFF; abundance: NA; j_gene: TRBJ2-1; v_gene: TRBV7-2
CDR3aa: CAWSLRDRGNQPQHF; abundance: NA; j_gene: TRBJ1-5; v_gene: TRBV30
CDR3aa: CASSRTGTGELFF; abundance: NA; j_gene: TRBJ2-2; v_gene: TRBV18
CDR3aa: CASSPLGQGLEAFF; abundance: NA; j_gene: TRBJ1-1; v_gene: TRBV18
CDR3aa: CASSFSDQPQHF; abundance: once; j_gene: TRBJ1-5; v_gene: TRBV7-9
CDR3aa: CASSVGGTVNEKLFF; abundance: NA; j_gene: TRBJ1-4; v_gene: TRBV9
CDR3aa: CASSLVGADGGSNQPQHF; abundance: few; j_gene: TRBJ1-5; v_gene: TRBV5-5
CDR3aa: CASSSRLASGEQFF; abundance: NA; j_gene: TRBJ2-1; v_gene: TRBV5-1
CDR3aa: CASSRDFSGNTIYF; abundance: NA; j_gene: TRBJ1-3; v_gene: TRBV7-2
CDR3aa: CATSDTGTGAIDEQFF; abundance: NA; j_gene: TRBJ2-1; v_gene: TRBV24-1
CDR3aa: CASSTSGTAAPWEQYF; abundance: NA; j_gene: TRBJ2-7; v_gene: TRBV9
CDR3aa: CASSDIETAPNYGYTF; abundance: once; j_gene: TRBJ1-2; v_gene: TRBV25-1
CDR3aa: CAISWAALGANVLTF; abundance: NA; j_gene: TRBJ2-6; v_gene: TRBV10-3
CDR3aa: CSVEERDGEYEQYF; abundance: NA; j_gene: TRBJ2-7; v_gene: TRBV29-1
CDR3aa: CAGRQGTAGELFF; abundance: NA; j_gene: TRBJ2-2; v_gene: TRBV19
CDR3aa: CASSLAGLAKPYEQYF; abundance: NA; j_gene: TRBJ2-7; v_gene: TRBV5-1
CDR3aa: CASSDPGAGNEKLFF; abundance: NA; j_gene: TRBJ1-4; v_gene: TRBV9
CDR3aa: CSVLYTEAFF; abundance: once; j_gene: TRBJ1-1; v_gene: TRBV29-1
CDR3aa: CAWSGGVGQPQHF; abundance: NA; j_gene: TRBJ1-5; v_gene: TRBV30
CDR3aa: CASSLGQGNSPLHF; abundance: once; j_gene: TRBJ1-6; v_gene: TRBV28
CDR3aa: CASSQDTSYYGYTF; abundance: NA; j_gene: TRBJ1-2; v_gene: TRBV3-1/TRBV3-2
CDR3aa: CASSQGSHEQYF; abundance: NA; j_gene: TRBJ2-7; v_gene: TRBV7-2
CDR3aa: CASSQGGLAVYEQYF; abundance: once; j_gene: TRBJ2-7; v_gene: TRBV4-1
CDR3aa: CASSPRTPLNTEAFF; abundance: NA; j_gene: TRBJ1-1; v_gene: TRBV27
CDR3aa: CASSQGLGGATNEKLFF; abundance: once; j_gene: TRBJ1-4; v_gene: TRBV4-2
CDR3aa: CASSLKLAGYNEQFF; abundance: NA; j_gene: TRBJ2-1; v_gene: TRBV5-5
CDR3aa: CATRPRAGGPGEQFF; abundance: NA; j_gene: TRBJ2-1; v_gene: TRBV24-1
CDR3aa: CASSLGGNEQFF; abundance: NA; j_gene: TRBJ2-1; v_gene: TRBV5-8
CDR3aa: CASSSISGGTEAFF; abundance: NA; j_gene: TRBJ1-1; v_gene: TRBV7-7
CDR3aa: CASSVPSGKGGELFF; abundance: NA; j_gene: TRBJ2-2; v_gene: TRBV28
CDR3aa: CASSRPTGGRSPLHF; abundance: few; j_gene: TRBJ1-6; v_gene: TRBV3-1/TRBV3-2
CDR3aa: CASSSSNYGYTF; abundance: NA; j_gene: TRBJ1-2; v_gene: TRBV28
CDR3aa: CASSAPGLNTEAFF; abundance: NA; j_gene: TRBJ1-1; v_gene: TRBV19
CDR3aa: CASSPPGGEGAGQPQHF; abundance: NA; j_gene: TRBJ1-5; v_gene: TRBV18
CDR3aa: CASTRTGGTEAFF; abundance: NA; j_gene: TRBJ1-1; v_gene: TRBV19
CDR3aa: CASSLGSGGYNEQFF; abundance: NA; j_gene: TRBJ2-1; v_gene: TRBV7-2
CDR3aa: CASSLGEYGYTF; abundance: NA; j_gene: TRBJ1-2; v_gene: TRBV7-9
CDR3aa: CASSAGPEGAQYF; abundance: NA; j_gene: TRBJ2-5; v_gene: TRBV9
CDR3aa: CASSLPGGDQPQHF; abundance: NA; j_gene: TRBJ1-5; v_gene: TRBV5-5
CDR3aa: CASSLFGPEAFF; abundance: NA; j_gene: TRBJ1-1; v_gene: TRBV7-2
CDR3aa: CASSQDFGTQYF; abundance: NA; j_gene: TRBJ2-5; v_gene: TRBV12-3/TRBV12-4
CDR3aa: CASSLVGTGAHGRTDTQYF; abundance: NA; j_gene: TRBJ2-3; v_gene: TRBV28
CDR3aa: CASSLAQGYGYTF; abundance: NA; j_gene: TRBJ1-2; v_gene: TRBV5-6
CDR3aa: CASSIGTSVTGELFF; abundance: NA; j_gene: TRBJ2-2; v_gene: TRBV7-8
CDR3aa: CASSLTGPYGYTF; abundance: NA; j_gene: TRBJ1-2; v_gene: TRBV12-3/TRBV12-4
CDR3aa: CASSFSLETGELFF; abundance: NA; j_gene: TRBJ2-2; v_gene: TRBV5-6
CDR3aa: CASSRQGVGATDTQYF; abundance: NA; j_gene: TRBJ2-3; v_gene: TRBV5-1
CDR3aa: CASSRTERQGAETQYF; abundance: few; j_gene: TRBJ2-5; v_gene: TRBV4-1
CDR3aa: CASTITDTYERNTIYF; abundance: NA; j_gene: TRBJ1-3; v_gene: TRBV10-1
CDR3aa: CASSIAGTGISGYTF; abundance: NA; j_gene: TRBJ1-2; v_gene: TRBV6-2/TRBV6-3
CDR3aa: CASSSNAGYEQYF; abundance: NA; j_gene: TRBJ2-7; v_gene: TRBV27
CDR3aa: CASSPIRDRAGANVLTF; abundance: NA; j_gene: TRBJ2-6; v_gene: TRBV11-2
CDR3aa: CASSINRETEAFF; abundance: NA; j_gene: TRBJ1-1; v_gene: TRBV19
CDR3aa: CASRYKQGHEQYF; abundance: NA; j_gene: TRBJ2-7; v_gene: TRBV6-6
CDR3aa: CASSRISGTGLETQYF; abundance: once; j_gene: TRBJ2-5; v_gene: TRBV4-1
CDR3aa: CASSLEWTSGDTQYF; abundance: NA; j_gene: TRBJ2-3; v_gene: TRBV5-6